The next 20 T cell receptor beta chains were all read from a single sample in a study of blood T cell repertoires in COVID-19. Some clones are missing from TCRdb's copy, which holds only in-frame ones; the method was immunoSEQ multiplex PCR. The sample records about 140,000 clones, around 79% being singletons. Sequencing input: PBMCs or T cells enriched from blood (not recorded which). The receptors originated from a woman in her 50s who had recovered from COVID-19.

The chain employs TRBV9 and TRBJ1-1; no clear D. The CDR3 extends over 15 amino acids. V was cut by 0 bases and J by 3 bases, with 12 bases left in between. Germline lookup yields CDR1 SGDLS and CDR2 YYNGEE. CDR3 bases: TGTGCCAGCAGCGTAGGGGGAGGCGGGGACACTGAAGCTTTCTTT. It translates to CASSVGGGGDTEAFF.

The V call is TRBV3-1 (or the pseudogene TRBV3-2), the J call TRBJ1-1, with D tentatively TRBD1 (5 bases). The germline gives CDR1 LGHDT, CDR2 YNNKEL (reference sequence). The V gene lost 0 bases and the J gene lost 2 bases, with 10 bases spanning the gap. CDR3 size: 15 residues. DNA of the CDR3: TGTGCCAGCAGCCAAGATGGAGGGGCCAACACTGAAGCTTTCTTT. This translates into CASSQDGGANTEAFF.

The chain joins TRBV28 to TRBJ1-5, with a weak D call TRBD1 (5 bases). With 3 bases removed from V and 4 bases from J, the gap between germline ends came to 10 bases. This CDR3 has 14 residues. Germline V gene sequence: CDR1 MDHEN, CDR2 SYDVKM. The CDR3 nucleotides read TGTGCCAGCAGTTTCCCTCGGGGGAATCAGCCCCAGCATTTT. Encoded protein: CASSFPRGNQPQHF.

The chain combines TRBV6-5 with TRBJ1-4; 7 nucleotides line up with TRBD1. CDR1 MNHEY and CDR2 SVGAGI come from the germline V gene. After removal of 4 bases from V and 3 bases from J, the junction contained 5 bases not matched to a gene. The CDR3 length is 15 residues. CDR3 in amino acids: CASSFWTGANEKLFF. The CDR3 DNA sequence: TGTGCCAGCAGTTTTTGGACAGGCGCTAATGAAAAACTGTTTTTT.

The chain has TRBV11-3 and TRBJ1-1; 7 nucleotides agree with TRBD1. V dropped 4 bases and J dropped 8; count of bases not matched to a gene: 10. The CDR3 runs to 14 residues. Germline CDR1 SGHNT, CDR2 YENEEA. The CDR3: CASSYLQGPGEAFF. CDR3 sequence (DNA): TGTGCCAGCAGCTACTTACAGGGGCCCGGGGAAGCTTTCTTT.

The V and J genes are TRBV15 and TRBJ1-5; D not certain. This CDR3 has 18 residues. V dropped 0 bases and J dropped 0 bases, with 15 bases sitting between them. CDR1 and CDR2 from the germline V gene are LNHNV and YYDKDF (reference sequence). The CDR3 DNA reads TGTGCCACCAGCAGAGATCTCCGGGGAAGGGATAGCAATCAGCCCCAGCATTTT. Its translation is CATSRDLRGRDSNQPQHF.

CDR3 DNA sequence: TGCGCCAGCAGCAACCCTAGCGGGGGTCTGATAGGGGACACCGGGGAGCTGTTTTTT. Amino acid sequence: CASSNPSGGLIGDTGELFF. The rearrangement links TRBV5-1 to TRBJ2-2; 10 bases match TRBD2. V gave up 4 bases and J gave up 3 bases; unmatched junction bases: 15. From germline, CDR1 is SGHRS and CDR2 YFSETQ. The CDR3 covers 19 residues.

The count of this clone is one. The CDR3 reads CASSAGQGFLQPQHF. The CDR3, as DNA: TGTGCCAGCAGCGCGGGACAGGGCTTTTTGCAGCCCCAGCATTTT. The V gene is TRBV7-6, the J gene TRBJ1-5, with 9 bases aligning to TRBD1. V gave up 5 bases and J gave up 7 bases; unmatched junction bases: 9. Germline CDR1 reads SGHVS; CDR2 reads FNYEAQ. This CDR3 spans 15 amino acids.

This chain links TRBV5-1 with TRBJ1-4, with TRBD1 matching over 9 bases. The CDR3 has 16 amino acids. The V and J ends lost 4 bases and 7 bases, in that order; junction bases with no gene match: 11. The germline CDR1 and CDR2 sequences are SGHRS and YFSETQ. The CDR3 region is CASSPWTGDRAEKLFF. CDR3 in DNA: TGCGCCAGCAGCCCCTGGACAGGGGATCGAGCTGAAAAACTGTTTTTT. The variable domain in full, completed from reference TRBV5-1 and TRBJ1-4, reads KAGVTQTPRYLIKTRGQQVTLSCSPISGHRSVSWYQQTPGQGLQFLFEYFSETQRNKGNFPGRFSGRQFSNSRSEMNVSTLELGDSALYLCASSPWTGDRAEKLFFGSGTQLSVL.

The V call is TRBV7-3, the J call TRBJ1-2, with a weak D call TRBD1 (6 bases). V shed 5 bases and J shed 8 bases, with 15 bases lying between them. This CDR3 comprises 13 residues. Germline lookup yields CDR1 SGHTA and CDR2 FQGTGA. The CDR3 is CASSSTGGRGYTF. As DNA, the CDR3 is TGTGCCAGCAGCAGCACGGGGGGCAGAGGCTACACCTTC. Based on the CDR3 plus reference TRBV7-3 and TRBJ1-2, the full variable domain is GAGVSQTPSNKVTEKGKYVELRCDPISGHTALYWYRQSLGQGPEFLIYFQGTGAADDSGLPNDRFFAVRPEGSVSTLKIQRTERGDSAVYLCASSSTGGRGYTFGSGTRLTVV.

This chain links TRBV19 with TRBJ2-1, with 8 bases identical to TRBD1. The CDR3 has 14 residues. Germline V gene lookup returns CDR1 LNHDA and CDR2 SQIVND (reference sequence). The junction had 5 bases not matched to a gene; V was cut back by 5 bases and J by 5 bases. Written as DNA, the CDR3 is TGTGCCAGTAGTGGCAGGGGGCGTAACAATGAGCAGTTCTTC. Protein sequence: CASSGRGRNNEQFF.

The chain carries TRBV6-5 and TRBJ1-2, with 9 bases aligning to TRBD1. CDR3 size: 14 residues. The V gene end was trimmed by 7 bases and the J gene end by 7 bases; junction bases not matched to a gene: 10. Germline V lookup: CDR1 MNHEY, CDR2 SVGAGI. The CDR3 protein is CASTLGQGISGYTF. The DNA of the CDR3 is TGTGCCAGCACCCTCGGACAGGGGATAAGTGGCTACACCTTC.

The chain carries TRBV27 and TRBJ2-1; perhaps TRBD1 as D (6 bases). In germline, CDR1 is MNHEY, CDR2 SMNVEV (reference sequence). Trimming pared 1 base from V and 7 bases from J, leaving 8 bases between. The CDR3 length is 13 residues. The CDR3 DNA is TGTGCCAGCAGTTTATTCCAGGGGAATGAGCAGTTCTTC. Its translation: CASSLFQGNEQFF.

The gene calls are TRBV28 and TRBJ1-2; TRBD1 matches 7 bases. There are 14 residues in the CDR3. Germline lookup yields CDR1 MDHEN and CDR2 SYDVKM. The junction had 7 bases not matched to a gene; V was cut back by 5 bases and J by 4 bases. Written as DNA, the CDR3 is TGTGCCAGCAGTAACACAGACAGGGCCTATGGCTACACCTTC. Translation: CASSNTDRAYGYTF.

The chain carries TRBV7-3 and TRBJ2-1; D is undetermined. V was clipped by 1 base and J by 8 bases, with 9 bases between them. This CDR3 spans 13 amino acids. Germline V gene data show CDR1 as SGHTA and CDR2 as FQGTGA. Written as DNA, the CDR3 is TGTGCCAGCAGCTTAATGCTGAGTGATGAGCAGTTCTTC. Encoded protein: CASSLMLSDEQFF.

The chain recombines TRBV21-1 with TRBJ1-6; the D segment call TRBD1 is taken from the table without a DNA check. TRBV21-1 is noted as a pseudogene. CDR3 size: 17 residues. The CDR3 DNA follows: TGTGCCAGCAGCAAAGGGGAAGGGGGCGTCTATAATTCACCCCTCCACTTT. It is translated as CASSKGEGGVYNSPLHF.

The chain combines TRBV7-2 with TRBJ2-7; unclear D gene. Germline CDR1 SGHTA, CDR2 FQGNSA. Trimming removed 2 bases at V and 2 bases at J, with 7 bases between. There are 13 residues in the CDR3. CDR3 protein: CASSLQITYEQYF. The CDR3 region has the DNA TGTGCCAGCAGCTTACAGATCACCTACGAGCAGTACTTC. Together with reference TRBV7-2 and TRBJ2-7, the CDR3 gives the full variable domain: GAGVSQSPSNKVTEKGKDVELRCDPISGHTALYWYRQSLGQGLEFLIYFQGNSAPDKSGLPSDRFSAERTGGSVSTLTIQRTQQEDSAVYLCASSLQITYEQYFGPGTRLTVT.

The genes are TRBV2 and TRBJ1-4, with D possibly TRBD1 on 5 matching bases. The germline V gene has CDR1 SNHLY and CDR2 FYNNEI. V lost 2 bases and J 4 bases, leaving 11 bases between the germline ends. The length of the CDR3 is 15 residues. CDR3 loop: CASSEQGGLNEKLFF. The CDR3 DNA is TGTGCCAGCAGTGAACAGGGAGGGCTTAATGAAAAACTGTTTTTT.

This clone was recorded many times. This chain links TRBV14 with TRBJ1-2; D is perhaps TRBD1 (5 bases). Trimming removed 0 bases from V and 4 bases from J, with 15 bases in between. The CDR3 runs 16 residues. Per the germline V gene, CDR1 is SGHDN and CDR2 is FVKESK. In nucleotides, the CDR3 is TGTGCCAGCAGCCAAGAAGGCTTCGGGGGGATCTATGGCTACACCTTC. It specifies CASSQEGFGGIYGYTF.

In its sample, this clone was seen once. The chain recombines TRBV11-2 with TRBJ2-7, with 14 bases identical to TRBD2. The germline gives CDR1 SGHAT, CDR2 FQNNGV. The V segment lost 1 base and the J segment 6 bases; nucleotides outside the gene matches: 8. CDR3 size: 17 residues. The CDR3 protein is CASSLGGTSGGTGEQYF. The CDR3 DNA reads as TGTGCCAGCAGCTTAGGAGGGACTAGCGGGGGCACAGGCGAGCAGTACTTC.